This T cell receptor beta chain was observed in a study of blood T cell repertoires in COVID-19 (dated by TCRdb to the early 2020s). Describing the broader study: Samples covering the acute and convalescent phases of COVID-19 were provided by collaborators in the United States, Italy and Spain. The material from the prospective study consisted of cDNA or gDNA derived from T cells, B-cell-depleted T cells, or PBMCs. Deeply sampled blood TCRbeta repertoires from subjects exposed to, actively infected with, or recovered from COVID-19 were included in the dataset. The repertoires were made available in a free public database intended to serve as a resource for research on the immune response to SARS-CoV-2. The samples were drawn from the first 160 participants of the ongoing ImmuneRACE study and from 950 to 1,500 subjects provided by 6 global collaborators. A de-identified subject ID, COVID-19 status, age in years and sex were almost always included in the sample metadata. HLA class I and class II types, where available, came from metadata supplied by the sample provider rather than from assay-based typing.

As to this clone: The antigen this receptor binds is unknown. Nothing much larger sits one base from this clone, and base qualities are not available.

Enrolling through a virtual design, the prospective study's participants ranged in age from about 18 to 89 years and lived across 24 United States geographic areas. In the prospective study, cohorts were assigned on the basis of participant-reported clinical history obtained from a screening survey and a study questionnaire. Each participant in the prospective study had whole blood, serum and a nasopharyngeal or oropharyngeal swab collected by mobile phlebotomists. Over an approximately 2-month period, participants in the prospective study had the option of providing additional blood draws and questionnaires. Before DNA extraction, blood samples from the prospective study were shipped at room temperature or frozen. The study at large found these results: How much clinical and demographic metadata was included differed by source and by participant, and the metadata was provided uncurated.

TCRbeta CDR3 regions were amplified from genomic DNA by means of the immunoSEQ Assay, a bias-controlled multiplex PCR. The source study handled its data this way. The number of nucleated cells in each sample was estimated from the amplification of reference gene primers within the assay. To quantify the absolute abundance of each unique TCRbeta CDR3 rearrangement, sequence reads were collapsed and filtered. For each sample, productive Simpson clonality was calculated as the square root of Simpson's diversity index over productive rearrangements. Here the immuneACCESS table is served through TCRdb, limited to in-frame sequences with V and J called. Missing clones are a known gap in these copies; in checked studies unresolved V genes cover under half, and the rest lacks a known reason. V and J calls plus clone size are reproduced from that table; the DNA served to infer D and trimming. Counted in this sample were around 230,000 clones; under 90% of them appeared once. The ten top clones hold around 4% of the sample.

V is reduced by 4 bases and J by 5 bases, leaving a spacing of 10 bases between them. The CDR3 has 14 amino acids, counting the end cysteine and phenylalanine. CDR3 DNA is the only sequence kept; it has 42 bases, read in frame from the first base. The germline V gene encodes CDR1 KGHDR and CDR2 SFDVKD. The sample taken for sequencing was PBMCs or T cells enriched from blood (not recorded which). Rearrangement joined TRBV24-1 to TRBJ2-2; TRBD1 is possibly the D segment (5 matching bases). The sequence derives from a woman in her 30s with acute COVID-19. The bases read TGTGCCACCAGTGAACCGACAGAGACCGGGGAGCTGTTTTTT. It is translated as CATSEPTETGELFF.